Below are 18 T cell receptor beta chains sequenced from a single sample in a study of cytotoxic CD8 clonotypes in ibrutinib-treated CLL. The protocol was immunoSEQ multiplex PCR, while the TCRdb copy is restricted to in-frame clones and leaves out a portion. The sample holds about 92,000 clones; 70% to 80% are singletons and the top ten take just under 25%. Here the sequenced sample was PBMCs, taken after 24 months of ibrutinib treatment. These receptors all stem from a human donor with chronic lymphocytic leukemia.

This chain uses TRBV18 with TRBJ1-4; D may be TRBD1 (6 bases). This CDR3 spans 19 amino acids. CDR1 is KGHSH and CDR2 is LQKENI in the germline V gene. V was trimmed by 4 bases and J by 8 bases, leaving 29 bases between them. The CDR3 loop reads CASSHYAGRGGAGREKLFF. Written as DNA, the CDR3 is TGTGCCAGCTCACACTATGCCGGGCGCGGGGGCGCAGGTCGGGAAAAACTGTTTTTT.

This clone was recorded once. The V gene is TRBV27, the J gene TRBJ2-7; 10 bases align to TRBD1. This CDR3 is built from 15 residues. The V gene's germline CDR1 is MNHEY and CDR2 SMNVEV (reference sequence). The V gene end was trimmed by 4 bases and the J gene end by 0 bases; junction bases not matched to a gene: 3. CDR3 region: CASSSWTGGSYEQYF. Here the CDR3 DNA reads TGTGCCAGCAGTTCTTGGACAGGGGGCTCCTACGAGCAGTACTTC.

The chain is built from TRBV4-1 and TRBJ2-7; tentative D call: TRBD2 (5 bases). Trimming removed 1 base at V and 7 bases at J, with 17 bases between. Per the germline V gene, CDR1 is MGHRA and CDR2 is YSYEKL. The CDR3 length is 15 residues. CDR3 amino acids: CASSQVSVRPNEQYF. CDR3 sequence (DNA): TGCGCCAGCAGCCAAGTTAGCGTCCGGCCTAATGAGCAGTACTTC.

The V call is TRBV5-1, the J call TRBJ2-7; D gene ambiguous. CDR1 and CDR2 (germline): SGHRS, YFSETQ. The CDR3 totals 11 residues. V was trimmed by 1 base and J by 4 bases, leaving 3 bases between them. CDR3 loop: CASSLMYEQYF. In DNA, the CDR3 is TGCGCCAGCAGCTTGATGTACGAGCAGTACTTC.

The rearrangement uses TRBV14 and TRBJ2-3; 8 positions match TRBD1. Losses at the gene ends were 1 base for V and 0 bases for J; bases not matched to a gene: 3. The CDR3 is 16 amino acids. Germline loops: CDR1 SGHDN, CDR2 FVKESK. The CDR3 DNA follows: TGTGCCAGCAGCCAAGGGACAGGGTCCAGCACAGATACGCAGTATTTT. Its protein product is CASSQGTGSSTDTQYF. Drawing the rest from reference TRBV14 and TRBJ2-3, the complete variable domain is EAGVTQFPSHSVIEKGQTVTLRCDPISGHDNLYWYRRVMGKEIKFLLHFVKESKQDESGMPNNRFLAERTGGTYSTLKVQPAELEDSGVYFCASSQGTGSSTDTQYFGPGTRLTVL.

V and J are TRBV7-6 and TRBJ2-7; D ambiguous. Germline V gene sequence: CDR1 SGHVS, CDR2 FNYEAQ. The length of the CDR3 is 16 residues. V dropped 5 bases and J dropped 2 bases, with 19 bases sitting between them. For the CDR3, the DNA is TGTGCCAGCAGCCCTCTCAAAAAGGAGCGAACCTACGAGCAGTACTTC. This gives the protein CASSPLKKERTYEQYF.

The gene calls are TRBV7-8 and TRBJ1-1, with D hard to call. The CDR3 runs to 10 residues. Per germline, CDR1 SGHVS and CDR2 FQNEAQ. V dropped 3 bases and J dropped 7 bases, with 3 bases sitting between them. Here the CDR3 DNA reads TGTGCCAGCAGCTTGGATGAAGCTTTCTTT. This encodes CASSLDEAFF.

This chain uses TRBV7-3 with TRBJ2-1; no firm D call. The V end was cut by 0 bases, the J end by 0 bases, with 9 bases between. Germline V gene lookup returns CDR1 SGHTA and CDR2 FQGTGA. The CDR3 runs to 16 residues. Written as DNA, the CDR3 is TGTGCCAGCAGCTTAACGGTCGGTATCTCCTACAATGAGCAGTTCTTC. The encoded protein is CASSLTVGISYNEQFF.

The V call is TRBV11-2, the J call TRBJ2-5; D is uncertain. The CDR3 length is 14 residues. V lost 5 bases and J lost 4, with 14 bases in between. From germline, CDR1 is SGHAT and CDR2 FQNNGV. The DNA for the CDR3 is TGTGCCAGCAGCACCAGACCAGGACCAGAGACCCAGTACTTC. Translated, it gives CASSTRPGPETQYF.

CDR3 DNA sequence: TGTGCCAGCAGCCAACCCAGTACGCAGTATTTT. This sequence encodes CASSQPSTQYF. The J gene is TRBJ2-3, the V gene TRBV28; D gene ambiguous. The CDR3 sequence is 11 residues long. From germline, CDR1 is MDHEN and CDR2 SYDVKM. The ends were cut back, 6 bases at V and 8 bases at J, with 9 bases in the middle.

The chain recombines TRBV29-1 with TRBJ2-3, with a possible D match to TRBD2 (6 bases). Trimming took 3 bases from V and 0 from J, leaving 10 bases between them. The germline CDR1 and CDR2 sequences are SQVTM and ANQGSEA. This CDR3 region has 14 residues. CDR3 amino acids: CSVEGGISTDTQYF. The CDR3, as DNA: TGCAGCGTTGAGGGCGGGATTAGCACAGATACGCAGTATTTT.

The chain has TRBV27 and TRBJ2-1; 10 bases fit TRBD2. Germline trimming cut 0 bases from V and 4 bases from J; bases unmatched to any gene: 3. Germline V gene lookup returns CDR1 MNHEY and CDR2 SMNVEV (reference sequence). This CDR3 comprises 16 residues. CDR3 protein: CASSLSLAGDYNEQFF. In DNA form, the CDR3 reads TGTGCCAGCAGTTTATCGCTAGCGGGGGATTACAATGAGCAGTTCTTC.

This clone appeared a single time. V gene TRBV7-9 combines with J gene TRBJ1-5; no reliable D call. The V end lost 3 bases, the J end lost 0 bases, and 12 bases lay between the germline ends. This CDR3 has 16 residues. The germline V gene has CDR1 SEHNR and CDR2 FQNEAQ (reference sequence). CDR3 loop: CASSFSTANSNQPQHF. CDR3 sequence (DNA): TGTGCCAGCAGCTTTAGTACAGCTAATAGCAATCAGCCCCAGCATTTT.

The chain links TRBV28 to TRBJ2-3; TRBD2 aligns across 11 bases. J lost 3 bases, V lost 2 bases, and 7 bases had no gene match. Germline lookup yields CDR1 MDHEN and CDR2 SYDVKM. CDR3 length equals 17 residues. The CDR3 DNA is TGTGCCAGCAGTTTAACTAGCGGGAGTTATCTGACAGATACGCAGTATTTT. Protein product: CASSLTSGSYLTDTQYF.

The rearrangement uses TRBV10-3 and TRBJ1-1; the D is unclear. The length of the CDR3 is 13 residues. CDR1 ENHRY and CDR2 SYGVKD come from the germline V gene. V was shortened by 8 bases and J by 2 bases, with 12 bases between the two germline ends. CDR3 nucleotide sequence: TGTGCCATCCAGGCGGTCCCAAACACTGAAGCTTTCTTT. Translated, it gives CAIQAVPNTEAFF.

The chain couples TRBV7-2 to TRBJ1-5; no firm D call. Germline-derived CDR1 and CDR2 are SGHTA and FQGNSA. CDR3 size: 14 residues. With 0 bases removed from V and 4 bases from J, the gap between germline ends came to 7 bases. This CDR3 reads CASSLAQRNQPQHF. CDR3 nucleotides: TGTGCCAGCAGCTTAGCACAGAGGAATCAGCCCCAGCATTTT.

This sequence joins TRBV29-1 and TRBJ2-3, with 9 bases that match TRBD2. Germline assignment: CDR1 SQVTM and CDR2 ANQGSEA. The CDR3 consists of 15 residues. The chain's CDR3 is CSCRGGRAGTDTQYF. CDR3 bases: TGCAGTTGTAGGGGCGGGAGGGCCGGCACAGATACGCAGTATTTT.

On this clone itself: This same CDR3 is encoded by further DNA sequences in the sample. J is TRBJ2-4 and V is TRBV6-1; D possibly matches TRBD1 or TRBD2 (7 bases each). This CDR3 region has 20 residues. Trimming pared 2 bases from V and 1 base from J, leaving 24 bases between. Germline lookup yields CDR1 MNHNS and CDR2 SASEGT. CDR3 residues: CASSEWGEGQPTGAKNIQYF. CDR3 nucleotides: TGTGCCAGCAGTGAATGGGGGGAGGGACAGCCGACGGGGGCCAAAAACATTCAGTACTTC.